This T cell receptor beta chain comes out of a study of shared clonotypes between healthy human individuals. General observations from the study: Around 5.4% of naive CD4 clonotypes were common to several donors. Larger estimated richness was generally seen in naive subsets than in memory subsets.

The table came from immunoSEQ multiplex PCR; TCRdb's copy has only in-frame clones and leaves some out. The data show more than 2,000,000 clones, around nine tenths seen once. This clone was observed a single time. Its antigen is currently unknown. V lost 4 bases and J 5 bases, leaving 15 bases between the germline ends. CDR1 and CDR2 (germline): SGHRS, YFSETQ. The CDR3 length is 14 residues. The chain carries TRBV5-1 and TRBJ1-2; D is possibly TRBD1 (5 bases). The sequence came from a man aged 18 to 30 in good health. The sequencing input was naive CD4+ T cells sorted from blood. Subset indicated: CD45RA+ positively selected. CDR3 in DNA: TGCGCCAGCAGCCCAATTGGTTCAGGGTATGGCTACACCTTC. This codes for CASSPIGSGYGYTF.